Sequencing of this TCR beta chain was carried out in a study of T cell responses to AZD1222 COVID-19 vaccine. General observations from the study: CD4 TCRs covered the whole spike, strongest at regions 160-218 and 743-854. Nearly half of unique spike-specific TCRs reportedly avoided B.1.351 and B.1.1.7 mutated regions. When two AZD1222 doses had been given, Spike-specific TCR breadth and depth rose.

In regard to this clone: The antigen is not known.

Repertoires were generated with immunoSEQ multiplex PCR, while TCRdb's copy carries only in-frame clones and drops some. The sample carries about 120,000 clones, around 85% recorded once. The CDR3 totals 14 residues. V was pared by 0 bases and J by 11 bases, with 8 bases of the junction left unmatched. Germline loops: CDR1 LGHNA, CDR2 YNFKEQ. The genes are TRBV4-2 and TRBJ1-1; TRBD1 aligns across 8 bases. This receptor was taken from an adult in good health. Material: peripheral blood, obtained on day 0 of MenACWY control vaccination. The CDR3, as DNA: TGTGCCAGCAGCCAAGATTGGAACAGGGGGACGGCTTTCTTT. Translating it yields CASSQDWNRGTAFF.